Listed below are T cell receptor beta chains from one sample, sequenced in a study of cytomegalovirus exposure and HLA in healthy donors. The data were produced by immunoSEQ multiplex PCR, yet TCRdb's version contains in-frame clones alone and is incomplete. Of around 140,000 clones in the sample, approximately 84% are singletons; the top ten hold 9% to 10%. Sequenced sample: PBMCs. The receptors stem from a woman aged 60-75 years in good health and CMV-seropositive. CDR3s include the opening cysteine and the closing phenylalanine or tryptophan. A D gene is named only where the DNA matches it firmly. Clone size, where shown, is once, few, many, or a class for clones that have expanded.

D gene,J gene,V gene,clone size,CDR3 DNA,CDR3 protein
.,TRBJ2-5,TRBV2,.,TGTGCCAGCAGTGCCGGGATAGGCAATGCCCAGTACTTC,CASSAGIGNAQYF
TRBD1,TRBJ1-2,TRBV28,once,TGTGCCAGCAGTTTGGGCAGGGGGCTAGACTATGGCTACACCTTC,CASSLGRGLDYGYTF
TRBD2,TRBJ2-3,TRBV7-9,.,TGTGCCAGCAGCTTAGAGGGGCTAGCGGGAGGTACAGATACGCAGTATTTT,CASSLEGLAGGTDTQYF
.,TRBJ2-3,TRBV10-3,few,TGTGCCATCAGTGAGTCAGGGCGGGGCGACACAGATACGCAGTATTTT,CAISESGRGDTDTQYF
TRBD1,TRBJ1-1,TRBV27,.,TGTGCCAGCAGTTTAAAGACAGGGGGCGGCACTGAAGCTTTCTTT,CASSLKTGGGTEAFF
.,TRBJ2-7,TRBV21-1,once,TGTGCCAGCAGCAAAGCAGGGGCCGAGCAGTACTTC,CASSKAGAEQYF
.,TRBJ2-5,TRBV4-3,.,TGCGCCAGCAGCCAGCCACCCCACGGCGAGGGCCAGTACTTC,CASSQPPHGEGQYF
TRBD2,TRBJ2-7,TRBV2,.,TGTGCCAGCAGTAAGGGACTAGCCGTGAGCCAGCAGTACTTC,CASSKGLAVSQQYF
.,TRBJ2-5,TRBV4-1,.,TGCGCCAGCAGCCAAGTGAGCGGGCAGGGAGAGACCCAGTACTTC,CASSQVSGQGETQYF
.,TRBJ2-5,TRBV11-2,.,TGTGCCAGCAGCGCGGACGGGGGGACCCAGTACTTC,CASSADGGTQYF
TRBD2,TRBJ2-3,TRBV28,few,TGTGCCAGCCAAACCCCTAGCGGCCGGGCAGATACGCAGTATTTT,CASQTPSGRADTQYF
.,TRBJ1-3,TRBV29-1,.,TGCAGCGTTGAGGCAGGGGGAAACACCATATATTTT,CSVEAGGNTIYF
.,TRBJ2-1,TRBV6-5,.,TGTGCCAGCAGTTACTTACAGCAGAATGAGCAGTTCTTC,CASSYLQQNEQFF
TRBD1,TRBJ2-5,TRBV27,.,TGTGCCAGCAGTTTAGGCACAGGGGTCGGGGAGACCCAGTACTTC,CASSLGTGVGETQYF
TRBD2,TRBJ2-3,TRBV18,.,TGTGCCAGCTCACCACGAGCGGGAGGGGGAGATACGCAGTATTTT,CASSPRAGGGDTQYF
TRBD2,TRBJ2-1,TRBV30,.,TGTGCCTGGGGAGACGGACTAGCGGGTCTGTACAATGAGCAGTTCTTC,CAWGDGLAGLYNEQFF
.,TRBJ1-1,TRBV11-2,.,TGTGCCAGCAGCTTCGGGGGGACCATGAACACTGAAGCTTTCTTT,CASSFGGTMNTEAFF
.,TRBJ2-1,TRBV2,.,TGTGCCAGCAAGAGTAGCGGCTTTACAGAGCAGTTCTTC,CASKSSGFTEQFF
.,TRBJ2-7,TRBV7-9,.,TGTGCCAGCAGCTTTGACAGCGACTACGAGCAGTACTTC,CASSFDSDYEQYF
.,TRBJ2-1,TRBV29-1,.,TGCAGCGTCGCCTCGGCGGGTATTCGGTTCTTC,CSVASAGIRFF
TRBD2,TRBJ2-7,TRBV4-3,.,TGCGCCAGCAGCCAAGGGTTGTCCAGCGGGAGCTCCTACGAGCAGTACTTC,CASSQGLSSGSSYEQYF
TRBD1,TRBJ1-5,TRBV7-2,.,TGTGCCAGCAGCTCCGGGACAGGGGGCAATCAGCCCCAGCATTTT,CASSSGTGGNQPQHF
TRBD2,TRBJ2-2,TRBV4-1,.,TGCGCCAGCAGCCGACCGGGAGGGACGAACACCGGGGAGCTGTTTTTT,CASSRPGGTNTGELFF
.,TRBJ2-7,TRBV7-9,.,TGTGCCAGCAGCTTAGGGGCGCGATCCTACGAGCAGTACTTC,CASSLGARSYEQYF
TRBD1,TRBJ2-1,TRBV5-1,.,TGCGCCAGCAGCTTGGGGGGACAGGGCCCCTACAATGAGCAGTTCTTC,CASSLGGQGPYNEQFF